This TCR beta chain emerged from a study of blood T cell repertoires in COVID-19. Generated by immunoSEQ multiplex PCR, the TCRdb table keeps only in-frame clones and is missing some. The sample yields fewer than 350,000 clones, around 90% seen once. The receptor was derived from a woman aged 40 to 50 who had recovered from COVID-19. Sample: PBMCs or T cells enriched from blood (not recorded which).

DNA of the CDR3: TGTGCCAGCAGTCGACAGGGGACGCAAGAGACCCAGTACTTC. Protein sequence: CASSRQGTQETQYF. The V gene is TRBV2, the J gene TRBJ2-5, with 8 bases fitting TRBD1. CDR3 length: 14 amino acids. Germline V gene lookup returns CDR1 SNHLY and CDR2 FYNNEI. The V gene end was trimmed by 5 bases and the J gene end by 2 bases; junction bases not matched to a gene: 4.